The present T cell receptor beta chain was sequenced within a study of blood T cell repertoires in COVID-19. CDR1 is LNHDA and CDR2 is SQIVND in the germline V gene (reference sequence). This CDR3 region has 14 residues. Losses at the gene ends were 6 bases for V and 4 bases for J; bases not matched to a gene: 8. Original methodology: Reference gene primer amplification in the assay estimated nucleated cell counts. The assay was immunoSEQ multiplex PCR, and TCRdb's table has in-frame clones only and misses some. D and trimming come from the DNA, and the V and J calls and clone size come from that table. Seen here are around 100,000 clones, about four fifths observed once, and the top ten hold more than 4%. The sample holds one count of this clone.

The chain links TRBV19 to TRBJ1-1; 7 nucleotides align to TRBD1. The sample consisted of peripheral blood. This TCR was recovered from a man older than 75 with COVID-19, enrolled during active disease. DNA for the CDR3: TGTGCCAGTAGCAATCATGACAGGGCCACTGAAGCTTTCTTT. Translated: CASSNHDRATEAFF.